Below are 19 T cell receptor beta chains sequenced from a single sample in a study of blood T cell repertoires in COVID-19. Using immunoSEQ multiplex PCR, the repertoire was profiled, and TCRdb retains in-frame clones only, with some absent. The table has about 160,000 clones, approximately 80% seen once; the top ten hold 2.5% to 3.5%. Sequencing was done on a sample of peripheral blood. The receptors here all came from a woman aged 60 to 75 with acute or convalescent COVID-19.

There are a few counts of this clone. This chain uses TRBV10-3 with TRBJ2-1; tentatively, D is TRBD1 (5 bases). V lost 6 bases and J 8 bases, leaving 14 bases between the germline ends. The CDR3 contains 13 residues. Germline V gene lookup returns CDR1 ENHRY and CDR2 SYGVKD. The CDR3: CAISTLQGDEQFF. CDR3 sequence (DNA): TGTGCCATCAGCACACTCCAGGGTGATGAGCAGTTCTTC.

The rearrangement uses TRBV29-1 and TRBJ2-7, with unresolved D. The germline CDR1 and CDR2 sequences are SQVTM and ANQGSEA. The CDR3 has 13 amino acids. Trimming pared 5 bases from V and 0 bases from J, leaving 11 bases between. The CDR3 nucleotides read TGCAGCGTTCGTTTTCTAAGCTCCTACGAGCAGTACTTC. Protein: CSVRFLSSYEQYF.

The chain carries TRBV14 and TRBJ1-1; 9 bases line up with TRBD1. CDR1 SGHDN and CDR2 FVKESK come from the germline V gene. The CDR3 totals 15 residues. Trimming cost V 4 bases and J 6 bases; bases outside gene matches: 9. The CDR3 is CASSRGQGKGAEAFF. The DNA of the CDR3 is TGTGCCAGCAGCCGAGGACAGGGGAAGGGCGCTGAAGCTTTCTTT.

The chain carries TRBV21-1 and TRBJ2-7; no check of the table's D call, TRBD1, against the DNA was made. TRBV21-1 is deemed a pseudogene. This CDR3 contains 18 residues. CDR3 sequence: CASSRDRGKNGCAYEQYF. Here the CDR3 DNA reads TGTGCCAGCAGCAGGGACAGGGGAAAGAATGGGTGCGCCTACGAGCAGTACTTC.

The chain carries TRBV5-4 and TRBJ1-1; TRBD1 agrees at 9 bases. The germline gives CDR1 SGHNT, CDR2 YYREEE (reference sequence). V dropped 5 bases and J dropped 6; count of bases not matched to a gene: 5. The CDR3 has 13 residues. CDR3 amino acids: CASRGQGRSEAFF. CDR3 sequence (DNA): TGTGCCAGCAGGGGACAGGGAAGATCTGAAGCTTTCTTT. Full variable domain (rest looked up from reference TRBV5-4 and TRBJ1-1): ETGVTQSPTHLIKTRGQQVTLRCSSQSGHNTVSWYQQALGQGPQFIFQYYREEENGRGNFPPRFSGLQFPNYSSELNVNALELDDSALYLCASRGQGRSEAFFGQGTRLTVV.

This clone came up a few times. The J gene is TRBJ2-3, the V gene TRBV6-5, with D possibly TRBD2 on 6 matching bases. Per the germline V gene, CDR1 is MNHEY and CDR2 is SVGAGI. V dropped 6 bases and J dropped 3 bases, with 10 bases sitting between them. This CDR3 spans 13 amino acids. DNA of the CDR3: TGTGCCAGCAGCCTCGGGGGAACAGATACGCAGTATTTT. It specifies CASSLGGTDTQYF.

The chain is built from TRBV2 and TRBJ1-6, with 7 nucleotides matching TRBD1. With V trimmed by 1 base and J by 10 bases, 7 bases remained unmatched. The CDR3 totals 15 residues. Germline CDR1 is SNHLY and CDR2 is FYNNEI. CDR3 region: CASSEETGMKSPLHF. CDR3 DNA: TGTGCCAGCAGTGAAGAGACAGGGATGAAATCACCCCTCCACTTT.

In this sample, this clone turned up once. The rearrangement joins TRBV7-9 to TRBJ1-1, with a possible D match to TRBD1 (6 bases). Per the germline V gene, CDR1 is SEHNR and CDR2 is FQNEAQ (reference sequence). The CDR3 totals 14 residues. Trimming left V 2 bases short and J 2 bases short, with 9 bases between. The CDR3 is CASSLQGSNTEAFF. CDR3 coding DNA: TGTGCCAGCAGCTTACAGGGGAGCAACACTGAAGCTTTCTTT.

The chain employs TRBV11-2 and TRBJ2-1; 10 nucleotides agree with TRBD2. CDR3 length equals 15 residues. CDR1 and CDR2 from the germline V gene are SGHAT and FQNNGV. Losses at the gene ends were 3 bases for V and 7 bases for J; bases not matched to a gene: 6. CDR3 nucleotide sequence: TGTGCCAGCAGCTTGGATAGCGGGGGGACTAATGAGCAGTTCTTC. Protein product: CASSLDSGGTNEQFF.

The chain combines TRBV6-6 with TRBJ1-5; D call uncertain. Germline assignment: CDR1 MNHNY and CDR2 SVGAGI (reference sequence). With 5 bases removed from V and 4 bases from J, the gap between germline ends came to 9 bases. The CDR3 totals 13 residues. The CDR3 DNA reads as TGTGCCAGCAGTATCATAGAGAATCAGCCCCAGCATTTT. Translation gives CASSIIENQPQHF.

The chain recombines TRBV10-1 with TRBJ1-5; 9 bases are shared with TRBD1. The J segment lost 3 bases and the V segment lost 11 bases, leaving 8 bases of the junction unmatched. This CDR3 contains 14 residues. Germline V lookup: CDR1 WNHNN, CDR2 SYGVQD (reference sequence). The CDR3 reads CARAGTGINQPQHF. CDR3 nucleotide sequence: TGCGCCCGCGCCGGGACAGGGATCAATCAGCCCCAGCATTTT.

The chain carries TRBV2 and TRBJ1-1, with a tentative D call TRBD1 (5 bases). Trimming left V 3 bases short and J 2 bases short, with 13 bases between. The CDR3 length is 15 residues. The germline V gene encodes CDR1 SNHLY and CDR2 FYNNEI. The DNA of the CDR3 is TGTGCCAGCAGTGATCAACGGGGGTTAAACACTGAAGCTTTCTTT. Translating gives CASSDQRGLNTEAFF.

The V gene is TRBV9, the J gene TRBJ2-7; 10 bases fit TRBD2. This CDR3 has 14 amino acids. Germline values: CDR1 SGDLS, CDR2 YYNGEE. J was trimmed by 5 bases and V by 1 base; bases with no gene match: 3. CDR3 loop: CASSVTSGDHEQYF. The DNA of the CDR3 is TGTGCCAGCAGCGTAACTAGCGGGGACCACGAGCAGTACTTC.

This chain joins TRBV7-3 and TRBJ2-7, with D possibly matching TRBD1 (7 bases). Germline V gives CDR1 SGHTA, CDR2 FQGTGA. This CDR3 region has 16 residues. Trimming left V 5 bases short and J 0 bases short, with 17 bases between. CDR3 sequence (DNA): TGTGCCAGCAGCCAAGATGGGGGGACAGCCTCCTACGAGCAGTACTTC. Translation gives CASSQDGGTASYEQYF.

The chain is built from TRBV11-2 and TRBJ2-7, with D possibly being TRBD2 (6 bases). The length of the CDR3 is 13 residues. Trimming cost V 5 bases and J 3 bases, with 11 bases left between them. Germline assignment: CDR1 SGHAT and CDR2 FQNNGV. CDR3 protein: CASSPQGGYEQYF. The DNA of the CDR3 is TGTGCCAGCAGCCCCCAGGGAGGCTACGAGCAGTACTTC.

The CDR3 DNA is TGTGCCAGCAGCATCACAGGGGGACGGTTCTACGAGCAGTACTTC. Its translation is CASSITGGRFYEQYF. The chain combines TRBV6-2 or TRBV6-3 with TRBJ2-7; 8 nucleotides match TRBD1. With V trimmed by 6 bases and J by 3 bases, 10 bases remained unmatched. The CDR3 is made up of 15 amino acids. Germline V CDR1 and CDR2: MNHEY, SVGEGT.

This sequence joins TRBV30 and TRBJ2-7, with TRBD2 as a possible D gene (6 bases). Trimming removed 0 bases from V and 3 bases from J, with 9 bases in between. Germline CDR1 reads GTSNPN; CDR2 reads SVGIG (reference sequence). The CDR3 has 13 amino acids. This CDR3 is CAWSVVDYYEQYF. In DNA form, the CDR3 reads TGTGCCTGGAGTGTCGTGGACTACTACGAGCAGTACTTC.

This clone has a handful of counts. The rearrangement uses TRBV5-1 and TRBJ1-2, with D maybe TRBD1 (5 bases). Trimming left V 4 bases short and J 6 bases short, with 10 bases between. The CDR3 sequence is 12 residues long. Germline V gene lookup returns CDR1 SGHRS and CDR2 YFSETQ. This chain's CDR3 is CASSLQENGYTF. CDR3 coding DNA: TGCGCCAGCAGCCTACAGGAAAATGGCTACACCTTC.

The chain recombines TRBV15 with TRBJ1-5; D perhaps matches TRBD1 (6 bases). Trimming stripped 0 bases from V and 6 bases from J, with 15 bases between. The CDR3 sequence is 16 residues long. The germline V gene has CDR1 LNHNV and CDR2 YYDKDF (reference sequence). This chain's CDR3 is CATSRDPGARSQPQHF. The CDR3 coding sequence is TGTGCCACCAGCAGAGATCCAGGGGCCAGGTCTCAGCCCCAGCATTTT.